Sequencing of this T cell receptor (beta chain) was carried out in a study of tumor-infiltrating lymphocytes in oesophageal squamous cell carcinoma. V dropped 2 bases and J dropped 3 bases, with 10 bases sitting between them. Germline lookup yields CDR1 MNHNY and CDR2 SVGAGI (reference sequence). The CDR3 is 14 residues long. One entry per CDR3 protein results from TCRdb running MiXCR on the PCR reads. This table has about 15,000 distinct CDR3 sequences, around 47% appearing once. At least ten counts were recorded for this clonotype. The V call is TRBV6-6, the J call TRBJ1-2; D is uncertain. The sequence was obtained from a male donor with esophageal squamous cell carcinoma. Input material: blood. The CDR3 sequence: CASSYGAADYGYTF. The DNA of the CDR3 is TGTGCCAGCAGTTACGGTGCGGCTGACTATGGCTACACCTTC.